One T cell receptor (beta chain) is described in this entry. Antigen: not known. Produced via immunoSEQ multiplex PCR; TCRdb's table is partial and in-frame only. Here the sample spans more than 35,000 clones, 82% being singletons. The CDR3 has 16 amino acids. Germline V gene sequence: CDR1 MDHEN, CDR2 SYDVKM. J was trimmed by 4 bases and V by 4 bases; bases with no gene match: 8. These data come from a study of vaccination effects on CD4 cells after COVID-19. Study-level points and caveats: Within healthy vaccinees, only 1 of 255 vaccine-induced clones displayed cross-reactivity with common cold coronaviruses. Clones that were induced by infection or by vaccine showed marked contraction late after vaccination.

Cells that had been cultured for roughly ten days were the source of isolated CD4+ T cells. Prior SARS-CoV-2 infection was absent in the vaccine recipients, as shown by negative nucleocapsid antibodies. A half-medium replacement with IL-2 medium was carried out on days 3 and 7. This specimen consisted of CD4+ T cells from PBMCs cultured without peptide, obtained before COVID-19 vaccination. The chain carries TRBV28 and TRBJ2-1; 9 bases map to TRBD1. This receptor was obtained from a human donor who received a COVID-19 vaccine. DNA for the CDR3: TGTGCCAGCAGTTATCCCGGGACAGGGTTTTACAATGAGCAGTTCTTC. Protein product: CASSYPGTGFYNEQFF.